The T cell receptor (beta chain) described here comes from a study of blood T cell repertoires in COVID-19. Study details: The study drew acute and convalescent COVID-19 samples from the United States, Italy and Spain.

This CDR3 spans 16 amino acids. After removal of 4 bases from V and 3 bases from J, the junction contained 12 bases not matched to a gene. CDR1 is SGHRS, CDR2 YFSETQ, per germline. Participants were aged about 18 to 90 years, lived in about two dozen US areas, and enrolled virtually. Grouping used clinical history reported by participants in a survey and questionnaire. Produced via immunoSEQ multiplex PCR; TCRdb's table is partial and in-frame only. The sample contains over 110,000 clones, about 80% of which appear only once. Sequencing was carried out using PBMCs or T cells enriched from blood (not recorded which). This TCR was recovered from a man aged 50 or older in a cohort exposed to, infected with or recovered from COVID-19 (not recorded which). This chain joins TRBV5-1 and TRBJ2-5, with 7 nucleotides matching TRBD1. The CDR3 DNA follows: TGCGCCAGCAGCCCCCTGGGACAGACATCCGAAGAGACCCAGTACTTC. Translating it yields CASSPLGQTSEETQYF.